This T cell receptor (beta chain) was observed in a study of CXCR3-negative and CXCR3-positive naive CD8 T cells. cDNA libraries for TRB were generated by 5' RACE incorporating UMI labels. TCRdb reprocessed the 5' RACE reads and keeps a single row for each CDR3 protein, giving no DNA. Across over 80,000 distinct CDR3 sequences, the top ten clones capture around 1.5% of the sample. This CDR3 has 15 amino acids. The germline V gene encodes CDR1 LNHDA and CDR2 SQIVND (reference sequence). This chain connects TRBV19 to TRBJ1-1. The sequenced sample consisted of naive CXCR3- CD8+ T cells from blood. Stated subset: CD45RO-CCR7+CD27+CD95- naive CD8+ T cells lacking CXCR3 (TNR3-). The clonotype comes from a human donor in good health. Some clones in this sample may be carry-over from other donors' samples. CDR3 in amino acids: CASSISGRGNTEAFF.